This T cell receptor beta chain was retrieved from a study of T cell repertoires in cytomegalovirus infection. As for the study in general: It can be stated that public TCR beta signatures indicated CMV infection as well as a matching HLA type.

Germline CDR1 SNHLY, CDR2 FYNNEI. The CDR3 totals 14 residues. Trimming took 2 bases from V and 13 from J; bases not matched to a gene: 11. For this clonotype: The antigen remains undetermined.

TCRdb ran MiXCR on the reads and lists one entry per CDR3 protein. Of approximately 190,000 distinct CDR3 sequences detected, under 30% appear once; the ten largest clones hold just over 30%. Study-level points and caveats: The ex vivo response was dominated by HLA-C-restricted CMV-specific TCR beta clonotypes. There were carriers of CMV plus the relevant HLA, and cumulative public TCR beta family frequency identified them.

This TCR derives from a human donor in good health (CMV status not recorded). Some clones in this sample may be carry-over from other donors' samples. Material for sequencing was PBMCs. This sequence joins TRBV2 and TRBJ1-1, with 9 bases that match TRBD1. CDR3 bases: TGTGCCAGCAGTGAAAATGGGGACAGGGAGAATGATTTCTTT. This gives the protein CASSENGDRENDFF.